These 14 T cell receptor beta chains were all obtained from the same sample, sequenced in a study of regulatory T cells in long-lasting Graves disease. Regarding time point: newly diagnosed GD, antithyroid drugs for less than 3 months. After RNA was extracted from PBMCs, the TCR library was made from it. CDR3-region Arm-PCR and iRepertoire HTBI primers produced the TCR beta libraries. TCRdb re-called the multiplex PCR reads through MiXCR, storing one row per CDR3 protein. The table lists about 500,000 distinct CDR3 sequences, more than 10% of them singletons. This sample also appeared in a second study, on T cells in Graves' hyperthyroidism and ophthalmopathy.

Material: peripheral blood mononuclear cells (PBMCs), obtained at new diagnosis, from a patient treated with antithyroid drugs. These receptors were collected from a woman between 25 and 40 years old with Graves disease.

In this sample, this clonotype turned up a few times. The chain joins TRBV14 to TRBJ1-1; the D is unclear. Between the trimmed V and J ends, which lost 0 bases and 1 base, there was a span of 9 bases. This CDR3 region has 15 residues. Germline V lookup: CDR1 SGHDN, CDR2 FVKESK. CDR3 nucleotide sequence: TGTGCCAGCAGCCAAGATCCCGCGGCGAACACTGAAGCTTTCTTT. It codes for CASSQDPAANTEAFF.

This sequence joins TRBV19 and TRBJ1-1; D remains unclear. Germline values: CDR1 LNHDA, CDR2 SQIVND (reference sequence). This CDR3 has 14 amino acids. The germline V and J ends were trimmed by 3 bases and 6 bases, with 14 bases remaining between them. The CDR3 region is CASSMDRGSAEAFF. The CDR3 region has the DNA TGTGCCAGTAGTATGGACCGGGGATCCGCTGAAGCTTTCTTT.

The table lists this clonotype with many counts. V gene TRBV6-1 combines with J gene TRBJ2-1; D not certain. This CDR3 comprises 12 residues. Between the trimmed V and J ends, which lost 6 bases and 5 bases, there was a span of 8 bases. Looked up from germline, CDR1 is MNHNS and CDR2 is SASEGT. The CDR3 sequence is CASSRRDNEQFF. As DNA, the CDR3 is TGTGCCAGCAGCCGCCGGGACAATGAGCAGTTCTTC.

This clonotype has a handful of counts. Since a much larger clone is just one base distant, this may be a read error. The conserved closing phenylalanine or tryptophan is absent in this CDR3, likely reflecting a read error. The chain employs TRBV12-3 or TRBV12-4 and TRBJ2-7, with D perhaps TRBD1 (6 bases). V shed 5 bases and J shed 2 bases, with 19 bases lying between them. This CDR3 has 16 amino acids. The CDR3 loop is CASSPPSGERPYEQYL. CDR3 bases: TGTGCCAGCAGTCCCCCTTCAGGGGAACGTCCCTACGAGCAGTACCTC.

Concerning this clonotype: Given a much more abundant clone one base away, this may be a read error. V usage is TRBV11-3 and J usage is TRBJ2-7, with D tentatively TRBD1 (6 bases). Germline lookup yields CDR1 SGHNT and CDR2 YENEEA. The CDR3 runs to 17 residues. Trimming cost V 1 base and J 7 bases, with 23 bases left between them. DNA of the CDR3: TGTGCCAGCAGCTTAGGTTTGATGGGGGCAGTATACAATGAGCAGTACTTC. Amino acids: CASSLGLMGAVYNEQYF.

This clonotype came up many times. V and J are TRBV2 and TRBJ2-7, with 7 bases that match TRBD1. The ends lost 10 bases at V and 7 bases at J; junction bases unmatched: 13. This CDR3 comprises 13 residues. Looked up from germline, CDR1 is SNHLY and CDR2 is FYNNEI. The CDR3 bases are TGTGCCACCACCCCTCGACAGGGTGGAGAGCAGTACTTC. Encoded protein: CATTPRQGGEQYF.

The chain joins TRBV27 to TRBJ1-3, with D possibly TRBD1 on 5 matching bases. The ends were cut back, 5 bases at V and 1 base at J, with 9 bases in the middle. The CDR3 sequence is 14 residues long. CDR1 is MNHEY and CDR2 is SMNVEV in the germline V gene (reference sequence). Written as DNA, the CDR3 is TGTGCCAGCAGTCCGGACACTTCTGGAAACACCATATATTTT. This codes for CASSPDTSGNTIYF.

This clonotype appeared many times. Mismatch with germline at one junction end may stem from a read error. The gene calls are TRBV11-2 and TRBJ2-7; D might be TRBD2 (6 bases). Germline loops: CDR1 SGHAT, CDR2 FQNNGV. The CDR3 spans 15 residues. The CDR3 protein is CASSSTAGSSHEQYF. CDR3 in DNA: TGTGCCAGCAGCTCAACGGCGGGGAGCTCCCACGAGCAGTACTTC.

As for this clonotype: This could be a read error, since a much larger clone is one nucleotide away. This sequence joins TRBV4-2 and TRBJ1-4; D is unresolved. CDR1 is LGHNA, CDR2 YNFKEQ, per germline. This CDR3 has 12 residues. In DNA, the CDR3 is TGTGCCAGCAGCCCCAATTGGGAAAATCTGTTTTTT. Translated: CASSPNWENLFF.

The sample holds many counts of this clonotype. The genes are TRBV11-2 and TRBJ1-1; 7 nucleotides agree with TRBD1. Trimming took 2 bases from V and 10 from J; bases not matched to a gene: 7. The CDR3 totals 13 residues. From germline, CDR1 is SGHAT and CDR2 FQNNGV. CDR3 sequence reads: CASSLLPGQRAFF. The CDR3 DNA reads TGTGCCAGCAGCTTACTGCCGGGACAGCGAGCTTTCTTT.

Points on this clonotype: A much larger clone differs from this one at a single base, so this may be a read error. This chain connects TRBV7-2 to TRBJ2-2; D is perhaps TRBD2 (5 bases). The CDR3 loop spans 15 amino acids. Per the germline V gene, CDR1 is SGHTA and CDR2 is FQGNSA. DNA for the CDR3: TGTGCCAGCAGCTTAGATGGGAGACTCACCGGGGAGCTGTCTTTT. This gives the protein CASSLDGRLTGELSF. The variable domain in full, with the rest retrieved from reference TRBV7-2 and TRBJ2-2, is GAGVSQSPSNKVTEKGKDVELRCDPISGHTALYWYRQSLGQGLEFLIYFQGNSAPDKSGLPSDRFSAERTGGSVSTLTIQRTQQEDSAVYLCASSLDGRLTGELSFGEGSRLTVL.

This clonotype has only a few counts. This chain connects TRBV7-9 to TRBJ2-1, with 8 bases lining up with TRBD2. After removal of 4 bases from V and 3 bases from J, the junction contained 14 bases not matched to a gene. This CDR3 comprises 18 residues. Germline CDR1 and CDR2: SEHNR and FQNEAQ (reference sequence). The chain's CDR3 is CASSSVGFIAGNYNEQFF. The CDR3, as DNA: TGTGCCAGCAGCTCAGTCGGGTTTATAGCGGGGAACTACAATGAGCAGTTCTTC.

This clonotype appeared many times. The V and J genes are TRBV7-9 and TRBJ2-7; D gene ambiguous. The CDR3 covers 17 residues. With 1 base removed from V and 7 bases from J, the gap between germline ends came to 23 bases. Germline lookup yields CDR1 SEHNR and CDR2 FQNEAQ (reference sequence). In DNA form, the CDR3 reads TGTGCCAGCAGCTTAGGGGTAACGGGTTCTGCTGATTCTGAGCAGTACTTC. Translated: CASSLGVTGSADSEQYF.

The chain joins TRBV18 to TRBJ2-7, with no clear D. The CDR3 runs to 9 residues. Trimming removed 11 bases at V and 1 base at J, with 3 bases between. Germline CDR1 KGHSH, CDR2 LQKENI. CDR3 sequence: CAVSYEQYF. CDR3 nucleotides: TGTGCCGTTTCCTACGAGCAGTACTTC. The variable domain in full, completed from reference TRBV18 and TRBJ2-7, reads NAGVMQNPRHLVRRRGQEARLRCSPMKGHSHVYWYRQLPEEGLKFMVYLQKENIIDESGMPKERFSAEFPKEGPSILRIQQVVRGDSAAYFCAVSYEQYFGPGTRLTVT.